This T cell receptor (beta chain) came from a study of T cell responses to AZD1222 COVID-19 vaccine. General study findings and limits: The donor cohort was predominantly white British with a female majority, and clonal diversity may have been underestimated. Spike-specific TCR breadth rose after two AZD1222 doses, and depth rose as well. Only five or six AZD1222 recipients tested seropositive at baseline.

Some clones are missing from TCRdb's copy, which holds only in-frame ones; the method was immunoSEQ multiplex PCR. The repertoire holds over 35,000 clones, with roughly 78% as singletons. CDR3 length: 14 amino acids. Between the trimmed V and J ends, which lost 5 bases and 1 base, there was a span of 12 bases. Looked up from germline, CDR1 is SEHNR and CDR2 is FQNEAQ (reference sequence). A word on this clone: What it binds is unknown.

This sample comprised peripheral blood, obtained 28 days after the second dose of the MenACWY control vaccine. The receptor's source is an adult who received the MenACWY meningococcal vaccine as a control. The chain recombines TRBV7-9 with TRBJ2-7; D might be TRBD2 (5 bases). CDR3 in amino acids: CASSPGIGSYEQYV. Written as DNA, the CDR3 is TGTGCCAGCAGCCCCGGGATTGGGTCCTACGAGCAGTACGTC.